Listed below are T cell receptor beta chains from one sample, sequenced in a study of blood T cell repertoires in COVID-19. Generated by immunoSEQ multiplex PCR, the TCRdb table keeps only in-frame clones and is missing some. Found here are hundreds of thousands of clones, 87% of them singletons; the top ten hold around 6%. Sequenced input: PBMCs or T cells enriched from blood (not recorded which). All receptors come from a woman in her 30s with acute COVID-19. Each CDR3 is given with its conserved first and last residue. The order of the fields is V gene, clone size, D gene, J gene, CDR3 protein, CDR3 DNA. D genes are given only for firm matches. The listing skips clone size in some rows; elsewhere it reads once, few, many or a size class.

V gene: TRBV7-2
clone size: .
D gene: TRBD2
J gene: TRBJ2-5
CDR3 protein: CASRRTSGYPGETQYF
CDR3 DNA: TGTGCCAGCAGGCGGACTAGCGGATACCCTGGAGAGACCCAGTACTTC

V gene: TRBV10-3
clone size: .
D gene: .
J gene: TRBJ2-1
CDR3 protein: CAISERTVNNEQFF
CDR3 DNA: TGTGCCATCAGTGAGCGGACTGTGAACAATGAGCAGTTCTTC

V gene: TRBV7-8
clone size: once
D gene: .
J gene: TRBJ2-7
CDR3 protein: CASSLFSGGAYEQYF
CDR3 DNA: TGTGCCAGCAGCCTCTTCAGCGGAGGCGCGTACGAGCAGTACTTC

V gene: TRBV2
clone size: .
D gene: TRBD2
J gene: TRBJ2-1
CDR3 protein: CASSELLAANNEQFF
CDR3 DNA: TGTGCCAGCAGTGAGCTACTAGCGGCTAACAATGAGCAGTTCTTC

V gene: TRBV7-6
clone size: .
D gene: TRBD1
J gene: TRBJ2-7
CDR3 protein: CASSLGGQATYEQYF
CDR3 DNA: TGTGCCAGCAGCTTAGGGGGACAGGCCACCTACGAGCAGTACTTC

V gene: TRBV14
clone size: .
D gene: .
J gene: TRBJ2-7
CDR3 protein: CASSQVTYEQYF
CDR3 DNA: TGTGCCAGCAGCCAAGTAACCTACGAGCAGTACTTC

V gene: TRBV7-9
clone size: .
D gene: TRBD1
J gene: TRBJ2-1
CDR3 protein: CASITRDSFYNEQFF
CDR3 DNA: TGTGCCAGCATCACCCGGGACAGTTTCTACAATGAGCAGTTCTTC

V gene: TRBV2
clone size: .
D gene: TRBD2
J gene: TRBJ2-1
CDR3 protein: CASSAQTSGTEQFF
CDR3 DNA: TGTGCCAGCAGTGCGCAGACTAGCGGGACTGAGCAGTTCTTC

V gene: TRBV4-1
clone size: .
D gene: .
J gene: TRBJ1-2
CDR3 protein: CASSQASYGYTF
CDR3 DNA: TGCGCCAGCAGCCAAGCCAGCTATGGCTACACCTTC

V gene: TRBV7-9
clone size: .
D gene: .
J gene: TRBJ2-3
CDR3 protein: CASSSRGTIADTQYF
CDR3 DNA: TGTGCCAGCAGCTCACGAGGCACGATCGCAGATACGCAGTATTTT

V gene: TRBV16
clone size: .
D gene: .
J gene: TRBJ1-2
CDR3 protein: CASSQSTVYGYTF
CDR3 DNA: TGTGCCAGCAGCCAATCGACAGTTTATGGCTACACCTTC

V gene: TRBV4-1
clone size: .
D gene: TRBD2
J gene: TRBJ2-3
CDR3 protein: CASSPSGGGYTDTQYF
CDR3 DNA: TGCGCCAGCAGCCCATCGGGAGGGGGGTACACAGATACGCAGTATTTT

V gene: TRBV19
clone size: .
D gene: .
J gene: TRBJ1-1
CDR3 protein: CATANIGQLNTEAFF
CDR3 DNA: TGTGCCACCGCTAATATCGGACAGCTGAACACTGAAGCTTTCTTT

V gene: TRBV2
clone size: .
D gene: .
J gene: TRBJ2-7
CDR3 protein: CASLYEQYF
CDR3 DNA: TGTGCCAGCCTCTACGAGCAGTACTTC

V gene: TRBV12-5
clone size: once
D gene: .
J gene: TRBJ2-7
CDR3 protein: CASGLLRQIGTYEQYF
CDR3 DNA: TGTGCTAGTGGTTTGTTAAGACAAATTGGTACCTACGAGCAGTACTTC

V gene: TRBV5-1
clone size: .
D gene: TRBD1
J gene: TRBJ2-1
CDR3 protein: CASSIEPGQGVNEQFF
CDR3 DNA: TGCGCCAGCAGCATAGAACCGGGACAGGGGGTTAATGAGCAGTTCTTC

V gene: TRBV7-6
clone size: .
D gene: .
J gene: TRBJ1-2
CDR3 protein: CASSTTPRGYGYTF
CDR3 DNA: TGTGCCAGCAGCACGACACCTAGGGGCTATGGCTACACCTTC

V gene: TRBV21-1
clone size: .
D gene: .
J gene: TRBJ2-7
CDR3 protein: CASSTLPLLPGQSSYEQYF
CDR3 DNA: TGTGCCAGCAGCACGCTACCCCTTTTACCGGGACAGAGCTCCTACGAGCAGTACTTC

V gene: TRBV3-1/TRBV3-2
clone size: .
D gene: TRBD2
J gene: TRBJ2-3
CDR3 protein: CASSPGTSGGEQYF
CDR3 DNA: TGTGCCAGCAGCCCCGGGACTAGCGGGGGGGAGCAGTATTTT

V gene: TRBV7-9
clone size: .
D gene: .
J gene: TRBJ2-7
CDR3 protein: CASSEHYEQYF
CDR3 DNA: TGTGCCAGCAGTGAGCACTACGAGCAGTACTTC

V gene: TRBV5-6
clone size: .
D gene: TRBD1
J gene: TRBJ2-2
CDR3 protein: CASSLRTGLLRGELFF
CDR3 DNA: TGTGCCAGCAGCCTACGGACAGGCCTCCTGCGGGGGGAGCTGTTTTTT

V gene: TRBV28
clone size: .
D gene: TRBD1
J gene: TRBJ1-6
CDR3 protein: CASRVGTAPRTLHF
CDR3 DNA: TGTGCCAGCAGGGTCGGGACAGCGCCTCGGACCCTCCACTTT

V gene: TRBV7-7
clone size: .
D gene: TRBD2
J gene: TRBJ2-3
CDR3 protein: CASSQSGGAIDTQYF
CDR3 DNA: TGTGCTAGCAGCCAGAGCGGGGGTGCGATTGATACGCAGTATTTT

V gene: TRBV28
clone size: once
D gene: TRBD2
J gene: TRBJ2-7
CDR3 protein: CASSYPGLAGPSSEQYF
CDR3 DNA: TGTGCCAGCAGTTACCCCGGACTAGCGGGACCGTCCTCCGAGCAGTACTTC

V gene: TRBV5-4
clone size: .
D gene: TRBD1
J gene: TRBJ2-6
CDR3 protein: CASSLMGTDWVLTF
CDR3 DNA: TGTGCCAGCAGCTTGATGGGGACAGACTGGGTCCTGACTTTC

V gene: TRBV27
clone size: .
D gene: .
J gene: TRBJ1-4
CDR3 protein: CASSLYGGSDEKLFF
CDR3 DNA: TGTGCCAGCAGTTTATACGGGGGATCGGATGAAAAACTGTTTTTT

V gene: TRBV18
clone size: .
D gene: .
J gene: TRBJ2-7
CDR3 protein: CASSPKIEAFEQYF
CDR3 DNA: TGTGCCAGCTCACCAAAAATCGAGGCCTTCGAGCAGTACTTC

V gene: TRBV7-6
clone size: .
D gene: TRBD2
J gene: TRBJ2-1
CDR3 protein: CASSYGLAGANEQFF
CDR3 DNA: TGTGCCAGCAGTTACGGACTAGCGGGAGCGAATGAGCAGTTCTTC

V gene: TRBV28
clone size: .
D gene: .
J gene: TRBJ2-5
CDR3 protein: CASLSGGETQYF
CDR3 DNA: TGTGCCAGCCTCTCCGGGGGAGAGACCCAGTACTTC

V gene: TRBV3-1/TRBV3-2
clone size: .
D gene: TRBD1
J gene: TRBJ1-4
CDR3 protein: CASSHATGVELFF
CDR3 DNA: TGTGCCAGCAGCCACGCAACAGGGGTGGAACTGTTTTTT

V gene: TRBV15
clone size: few
D gene: TRBD1
J gene: TRBJ1-4
CDR3 protein: CATSYSSDRVFEGLFF
CDR3 DNA: TGTGCCACCAGCTACTCGTCGGACAGGGTGTTCGAAGGACTGTTTTTT

V gene: TRBV4-2
clone size: .
D gene: .
J gene: TRBJ2-1
CDR3 protein: CASSQGDGTSNEQFF
CDR3 DNA: TGTGCCAGCAGCCAGGGCGACGGGACAAGCAATGAGCAGTTCTTC

V gene: TRBV6-2/TRBV6-3
clone size: .
D gene: .
J gene: TRBJ1-5
CDR3 protein: CASSYTYSNQPQHF
CDR3 DNA: TGTGCCAGCAGTTATACTTATAGCAATCAGCCCCAGCATTTT

V gene: TRBV19
clone size: .
D gene: TRBD2
J gene: TRBJ2-2
CDR3 protein: CASSPEPVGGRTGELFF
CDR3 DNA: TGTGCCAGTAGTCCAGAACCAGTGGGCGGGAGAACCGGGGAGCTGTTTTTT

V gene: TRBV5-1
clone size: few
D gene: .
J gene: TRBJ1-1
CDR3 protein: CASSFRQNTEAFF
CDR3 DNA: TGCGCCAGCAGCTTCCGACAGAACACTGAAGCTTTCTTT

V gene: TRBV2
clone size: .
D gene: .
J gene: TRBJ2-2
CDR3 protein: CASSEGVTGELFF
CDR3 DNA: TGTGCCAGCAGCGAGGGGGTTACCGGGGAGCTGTTTTTT

V gene: TRBV1
clone size: few
D gene: .
J gene: TRBJ2-2
CDR3 protein: CTSSHEGDLAGGTGELFF
CDR3 DNA: TGCACCAGCAGCCATGAGGGGGACCTAGCGGGAGGGACCGGGGAGCTGTTTTTT

V gene: TRBV19
clone size: .
D gene: .
J gene: TRBJ1-4
CDR3 protein: CASTNRGKEKLFF
CDR3 DNA: TGTGCCAGTACCAACCGGGGGAAGGAAAAACTGTTTTTT

V gene: TRBV29-1
clone size: .
D gene: .
J gene: TRBJ1-5
CDR3 protein: CSVQGPEPQHF
CDR3 DNA: TGCAGCGTACAGGGACCGGAGCCCCAGCATTTT

V gene: TRBV6-5
clone size: .
D gene: TRBD1
J gene: TRBJ1-3
CDR3 protein: CASSNPGGAGNTIYF
CDR3 DNA: TGTGCCAGCAGTAATCCAGGGGGCGCCGGAAACACCATATATTTT

V gene: TRBV11-1
clone size: .
D gene: .
J gene: TRBJ1-1
CDR3 protein: CASSLIARSEAFF
CDR3 DNA: TGTGCCAGCAGCTTAATAGCGAGGTCTGAAGCTTTCTTT

V gene: TRBV7-9
clone size: .
D gene: .
J gene: TRBJ1-2
CDR3 protein: CASSLGGIYGYTF
CDR3 DNA: TGTGCCAGCAGCTTAGGAGGGATCTATGGCTACACCTTC

V gene: TRBV4-3
clone size: .
D gene: .
J gene: TRBJ2-7
CDR3 protein: CASSLHRDSYEQYF
CDR3 DNA: TGCGCCAGCAGCCTACACAGGGACTCCTACGAGCAGTACTTC

V gene: TRBV6-5
clone size: .
D gene: .
J gene: TRBJ1-5
CDR3 protein: CASRADSFNQPQHF
CDR3 DNA: TGTGCCAGCAGGGCGGACAGTTTCAATCAGCCCCAGCATTTT

V gene: TRBV7-9
clone size: .
D gene: .
J gene: TRBJ1-2
CDR3 protein: CASSDISVLANYGYTF
CDR3 DNA: TGTGCCAGCAGCGATATATCAGTTCTAGCTAACTATGGCTACACCTTC

V gene: TRBV2
clone size: .
D gene: TRBD2
J gene: TRBJ2-7
CDR3 protein: CASSAGLAGGLRYEQYF
CDR3 DNA: TGTGCCAGCAGCGCCGGACTAGCGGGGGGCTTACGTTACGAGCAGTACTTC

V gene: TRBV28
clone size: .
D gene: TRBD1
J gene: TRBJ2-7
CDR3 protein: CASSWGTGGEYEQYF
CDR3 DNA: TGTGCCAGCAGTTGGGGGACAGGGGGCGAATACGAGCAGTACTTC

V gene: TRBV6-5
clone size: once
D gene: .
J gene: TRBJ2-7
CDR3 protein: CASSYSTLFVEQYF
CDR3 DNA: TGTGCCAGCAGTTACTCGACATTGTTCGTCGAGCAGTACTTC

V gene: TRBV7-2
clone size: .
D gene: TRBD1
J gene: TRBJ2-7
CDR3 protein: CASSFPGQGEGEQYF
CDR3 DNA: TGTGCCAGCAGCTTTCCGGGACAGGGGGAGGGGGAGCAGTACTTC

V gene: TRBV6-1
clone size: .
D gene: .
J gene: TRBJ2-1
CDR3 protein: CASSDGDNNEQFF
CDR3 DNA: TGTGCCAGCAGTGACGGGGACAATAATGAGCAGTTCTTC

V gene: TRBV5-1
clone size: .
D gene: TRBD1
J gene: TRBJ2-1
CDR3 protein: CASSFERGPYNEQFF
CDR3 DNA: TGCGCCAGCAGCTTCGAGAGGGGGCCCTACAATGAGCAGTTCTTC

V gene: TRBV6-6
clone size: .
D gene: TRBD1
J gene: TRBJ2-3
CDR3 protein: CASSQTGDLYRGPTDTQYF
CDR3 DNA: TGTGCCAGCAGTCAAACCGGCGACCTATACAGGGGTCCCACAGATACGCAGTATTTT

V gene: TRBV5-1
clone size: .
D gene: .
J gene: TRBJ1-1
CDR3 protein: CASRDTNTEAFF
CDR3 DNA: TGCGCCAGCAGGGACACCAACACTGAAGCTTTCTTT

V gene: TRBV6-6
clone size: once
D gene: .
J gene: TRBJ2-7
CDR3 protein: CASSPDTAYEQYF
CDR3 DNA: TGTGCCAGCAGCCCGGACACAGCCTACGAGCAGTACTTC